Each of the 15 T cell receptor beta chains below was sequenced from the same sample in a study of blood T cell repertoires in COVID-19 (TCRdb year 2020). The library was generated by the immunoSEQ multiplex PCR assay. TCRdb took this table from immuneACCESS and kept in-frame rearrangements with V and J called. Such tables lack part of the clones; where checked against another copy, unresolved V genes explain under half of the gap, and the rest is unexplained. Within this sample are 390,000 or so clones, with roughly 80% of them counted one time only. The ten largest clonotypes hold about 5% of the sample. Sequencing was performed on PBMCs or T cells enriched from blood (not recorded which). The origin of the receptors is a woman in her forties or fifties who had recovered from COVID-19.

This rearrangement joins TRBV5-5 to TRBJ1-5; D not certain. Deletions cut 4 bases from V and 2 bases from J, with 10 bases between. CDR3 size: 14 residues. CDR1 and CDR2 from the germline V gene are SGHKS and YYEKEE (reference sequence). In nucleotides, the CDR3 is TGTGCCAGCAGCATCGGGGTGGGCAATCAGCCCCAGCATTTT. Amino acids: CASSIGVGNQPQHF.

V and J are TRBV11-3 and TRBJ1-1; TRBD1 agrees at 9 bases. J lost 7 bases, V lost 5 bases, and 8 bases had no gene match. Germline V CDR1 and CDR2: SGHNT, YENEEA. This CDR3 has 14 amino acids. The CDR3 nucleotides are TGTGCCAGCAGCCACAAAGACAGGGGGAATGAAGCTTTCTTT. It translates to CASSHKDRGNEAFF.

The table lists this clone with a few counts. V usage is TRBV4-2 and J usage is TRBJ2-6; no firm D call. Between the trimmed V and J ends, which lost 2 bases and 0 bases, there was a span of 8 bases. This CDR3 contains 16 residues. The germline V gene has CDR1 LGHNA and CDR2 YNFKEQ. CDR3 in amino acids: CASSQQSSSGANVLTF. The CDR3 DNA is TGTGCCAGCAGCCAACAATCCAGCTCTGGGGCCAACGTCCTGACTTTC.

The CDR3 DNA follows: TGCGCCAGCACACAGGAATTCACTGAAGCTTTCTTT. This codes for CASTQEFTEAFF. The chain is built from TRBV5-1 and TRBJ1-1; possible D gene TRBD1, 5 bases. Looked up from germline, CDR1 is SGHRS and CDR2 is YFSETQ. Trimming removed 6 bases at V and 4 bases at J, with 10 bases between. CDR3 length: 12 amino acids.

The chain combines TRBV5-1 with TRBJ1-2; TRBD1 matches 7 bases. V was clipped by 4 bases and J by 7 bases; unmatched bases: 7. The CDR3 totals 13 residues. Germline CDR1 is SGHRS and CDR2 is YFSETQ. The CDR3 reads CASSQGGAVGYTF. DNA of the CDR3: TGCGCCAGCAGCCAGGGGGGCGCGGTTGGCTACACCTTC. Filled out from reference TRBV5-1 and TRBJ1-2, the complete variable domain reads KAGVTQTPRYLIKTRGQQVTLSCSPISGHRSVSWYQQTPGQGLQFLFEYFSETQRNKGNFPGRFSGRQFSNSRSEMNVSTLELGDSALYLCASSQGGAVGYTFGSGTRLTVV.

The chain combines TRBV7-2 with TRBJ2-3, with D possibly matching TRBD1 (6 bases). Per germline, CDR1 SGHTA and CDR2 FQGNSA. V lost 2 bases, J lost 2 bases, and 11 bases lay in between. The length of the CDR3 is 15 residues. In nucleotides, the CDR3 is TGTGCCAGCAGCTTAACAGGGTTTTACACAGATACGCAGTATTTT. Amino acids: CASSLTGFYTDTQYF.

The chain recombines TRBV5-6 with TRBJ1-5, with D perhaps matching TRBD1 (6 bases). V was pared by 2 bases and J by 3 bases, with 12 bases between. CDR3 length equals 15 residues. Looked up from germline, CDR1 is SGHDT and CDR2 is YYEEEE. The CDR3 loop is CASSFSTGSNQPQHF. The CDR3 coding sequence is TGTGCCAGCAGCTTTTCAACAGGGTCCAATCAGCCCCAGCATTTT. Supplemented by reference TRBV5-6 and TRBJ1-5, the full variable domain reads DAGVTQSPTHLIKTRGQQVTLRCSPKSGHDTVSWYQQALGQGPQFIFQYYEEEERQRGNFPDRFSGHQFPNYSSELNVNALLLGDSALYLCASSFSTGSNQPQHFGDGTRLSIL.

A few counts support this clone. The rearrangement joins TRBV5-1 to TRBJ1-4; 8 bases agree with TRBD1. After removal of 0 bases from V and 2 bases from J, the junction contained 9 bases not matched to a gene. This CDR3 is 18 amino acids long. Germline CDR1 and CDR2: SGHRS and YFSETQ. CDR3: CASSLGDRGIYTNEKLFF. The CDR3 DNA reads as TGCGCCAGCAGCTTGGGTGACAGGGGAATCTACACTAATGAAAAACTGTTTTTT. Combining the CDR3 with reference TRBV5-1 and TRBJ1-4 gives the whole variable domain KAGVTQTPRYLIKTRGQQVTLSCSPISGHRSVSWYQQTPGQGLQFLFEYFSETQRNKGNFPGRFSGRQFSNSRSEMNVSTLELGDSALYLCASSLGDRGIYTNEKLFFGSGTQLSVL.

The CDR3 loop is CAISGGQGSSYEQYF. CDR3 coding DNA: TGTGCCATCAGTGGAGGACAGGGGAGCTCCTACGAGCAGTACTTC. The genes are TRBV10-3 and TRBJ2-7; 9 positions agree with TRBD1. The V gene end was trimmed by 4 bases and the J gene end by 0 bases; junction bases not matched to a gene: 4. Per germline, CDR1 ENHRY and CDR2 SYGVKD. The CDR3 loop spans 15 amino acids.

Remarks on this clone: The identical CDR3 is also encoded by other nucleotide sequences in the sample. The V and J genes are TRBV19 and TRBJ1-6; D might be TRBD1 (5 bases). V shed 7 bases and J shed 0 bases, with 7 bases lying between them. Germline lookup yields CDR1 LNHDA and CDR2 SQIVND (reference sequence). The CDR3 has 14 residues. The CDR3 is CASIDSSYNSPLHF. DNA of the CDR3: TGTGCCAGTATTGACAGCTCCTATAATTCACCCCTCCACTTT.

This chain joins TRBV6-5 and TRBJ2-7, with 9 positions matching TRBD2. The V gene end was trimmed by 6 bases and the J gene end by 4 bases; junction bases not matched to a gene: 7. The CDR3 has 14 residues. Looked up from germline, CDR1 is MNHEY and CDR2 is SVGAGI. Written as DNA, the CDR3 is TGTGCCAGCAGCCTTAGCGGGAGTGAATACGAGCAGTACTTC. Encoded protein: CASSLSGSEYEQYF.

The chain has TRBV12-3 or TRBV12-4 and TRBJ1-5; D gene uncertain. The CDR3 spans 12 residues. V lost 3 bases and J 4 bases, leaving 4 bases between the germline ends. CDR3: CASSLRNQPQHF. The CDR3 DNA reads TGTGCCAGCAGTTTGAGGAATCAGCCCCAGCATTTT.

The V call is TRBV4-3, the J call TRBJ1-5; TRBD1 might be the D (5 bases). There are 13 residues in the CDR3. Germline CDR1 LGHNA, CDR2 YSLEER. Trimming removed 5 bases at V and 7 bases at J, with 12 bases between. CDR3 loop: CASSGQLNQPQHF. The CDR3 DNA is TGCGCCAGCAGCGGACAACTAAACCAGCCCCAGCATTTT.

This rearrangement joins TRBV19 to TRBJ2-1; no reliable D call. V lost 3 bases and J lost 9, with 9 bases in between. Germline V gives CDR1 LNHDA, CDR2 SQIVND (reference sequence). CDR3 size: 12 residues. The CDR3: CASSISHGEQFF. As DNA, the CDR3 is TGTGCCAGTAGTATCTCCCACGGTGAGCAGTTCTTC.

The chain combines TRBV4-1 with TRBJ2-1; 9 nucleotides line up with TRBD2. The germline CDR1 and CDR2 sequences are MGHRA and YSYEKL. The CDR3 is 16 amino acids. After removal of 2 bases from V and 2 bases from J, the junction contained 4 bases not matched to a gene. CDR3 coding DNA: TGCGCCAGCAGCCAATCGCAGCGGGGGGCCTACAATGAGCAGTTCTTC. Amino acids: CASSQSQRGAYNEQFF.